The 13 T cell receptor beta chains listed next were all sequenced from one sample in a study of T-cell reconstitution after alpha-beta-depleted transplantation in children (dated by TCRdb to the mid-2010s). Explained via the paper, the treatment or condition label denotes: allogeneic hematopoietic cell transplantation with graft depleted of TCRalphabeta T cells and CD19 B cells. Receptor amplification or capture employed PCR. These reads were obtained on an Illumina HiSeq 2500. To normalize quantification of the TCRbeta repertoire, the TCR libraries were built with molecular barcoding that relied on unique molecular identifiers. The raw public data were reprocessed by TCRdb itself: fastp quality trimming at Q25, MiXCR clonotype calling, in-frame beta chains only. Rows merge per CDR3 protein into single entries with the most common DNA and genes. The sample table lists roughly 120,000 distinct CDR3 sequences, about 9.4% of them with a count of one. The ten largest make up less than 35% of the sample.

Source: PBMCs, taken before TCRalphabeta/CD19-depleted stem cell transplant. The source of these receptors is a boy aged 2 to 9 with acute lymphoblastic leukemia, due to receive a stem cell transplant.

This clonotype was counted between two and nine times. The V and J genes are TRBV12-3 or TRBV12-4 and TRBJ2-7; D is uncertain. The ends were cut back, 5 bases at V and 2 bases at J, with 10 bases in the middle. The CDR3 length is 13 residues. The CDR3 coding sequence is TGTGCCAGCAGTGGACCCCCCCCCTACGAGCAGTACTTC. The encoded protein is CASSGPPPYEQYF.

This clonotype was seen ten or more times. This chain uses TRBV7-9 with TRBJ2-1; the match to TRBD2 covers 13 bases. Germline lookup yields CDR1 SEHNR and CDR2 FQNEAQ (reference sequence). J lost 0 bases, V lost 5 bases, and 4 bases had no gene match. The CDR3 sequence is 17 residues long. The CDR3 loop is CASSPWTSGSSYNEQFF. In DNA, the CDR3 is TGTGCCAGCAGCCCGTGGACTAGCGGGAGCTCCTACAATGAGCAGTTCTTC.

This clonotype has only one observation. J is TRBJ1-2 and V is TRBV10-3; 8 bases agree with TRBD1. J was trimmed by 8 bases and V by 2 bases; bases with no gene match: 1. There are 12 residues in the CDR3. The germline gives CDR1 ENHRY, CDR2 SYGVKD. CDR3 residues: CAISENRGGYTF. CDR3 DNA sequence: TGTGCCATCAGTGAGAACAGGGGGGGCTACACCTTC.

V is TRBV2 and J is TRBJ1-1; D not certain. The CDR3 length is 13 residues. The V end was cut by 4 bases, the J end by 0 bases, with 6 bases between. CDR1 is SNHLY and CDR2 is FYNNEI in the germline V gene. CDR3 sequence reads: CASSVQMNTEAFF. CDR3 sequence (DNA): TGTGCCAGCAGTGTTCAGATGAACACTGAAGCTTTCTTT.

This clonotype was found many times. The chain joins TRBV5-1 to TRBJ2-7, with a tentative D call TRBD2 (6 bases). The CDR3 has 13 amino acids. V dropped 2 bases and J dropped 3 bases, with 9 bases sitting between them. Germline-derived CDR1 and CDR2 are SGHRS and YFSETQ. CDR3 coding DNA: TGCGCCAGCAGCTTTAGCGGCAGCTACGAGCAGTACTTC. As protein: CASSFSGSYEQYF.

Details on this clonotype: Relative to the germline gene, one junction end is altered; a read error may explain this. This chain connects TRBV5-6 to TRBJ2-5; tentatively, D is TRBD2 (6 bases). The germline V gene encodes CDR1 SGHDT and CDR2 YYEEEE. This CDR3 comprises 15 residues. CDR3 DNA sequence: TGTGCCAGCAGCTCGTACCGGGACTTCCAAGAGACCAAGTACTTC. As protein: CASSSYRDFQETKYF. The whole variable domain, remainder taken from reference TRBV5-6 and TRBJ2-5, is DAGVTQSPTHLIKTRGQQVTLRCSPKSGHDTVSWYQQALGQGPQFIFQYYEEEERQRGNFPDRFSGHQFPNYSSELNVNALLLGDSALYLCASSSYRDFQETKYFGPGTRLLVL.

The genes are TRBV5-6 and TRBJ1-2; maybe TRBD1 (5 bases). Between the trimmed V and J ends, which lost 4 bases and 3 bases, there was a span of 13 bases. Germline V gene lookup returns CDR1 SGHDT and CDR2 YYEEEE. The CDR3 consists of 14 residues. The CDR3 DNA follows: TGTGCCAGCAGCAGAGGGGACGGATACTATGGCTACACCTTC. Protein product: CASSRGDGYYGYTF.

The chain joins TRBV20-1 to TRBJ2-2, with D possibly being TRBD1 or TRBD2 (5 bases each). The germline CDR1 and CDR2 sequences are DFQATT and SNEGSKA (reference sequence). V shed 1 base and J shed 3 bases, with 15 bases lying between them. The CDR3 totals 16 residues. The CDR3 reads CSARVVTGTYTGELFF. The CDR3 bases are TGCAGTGCTAGAGTCGTCACCGGGACCTACACCGGGGAGCTGTTTTTT.

V gene TRBV24-1 combines with J gene TRBJ2-2; no firm D call. Germline loops: CDR1 KGHDR, CDR2 SFDVKD. This CDR3 is 14 amino acids long. Trimming stripped 2 bases from V and 3 bases from J, with 6 bases between. CDR3 DNA sequence: TGTGCCACCAGTGATTCAGTGTACACCGGGGAGCTGTTTTTT. Protein: CATSDSVYTGELFF.

This clonotype was seen a few times. The chain recombines TRBV7-9 with TRBJ2-3; 8 nucleotides agree with TRBD2. The CDR3 spans 14 residues. The V segment lost 9 bases and the J segment 5 bases; nucleotides outside the gene matches: 10. CDR1 is SEHNR, CDR2 FQNEAQ, per germline (reference sequence). CDR3 loop: CASGSSGKGDTQYF. CDR3 nucleotides: TGTGCCAGTGGGAGTAGCGGGAAAGGAGATACGCAGTATTTT.

This clonotype was counted between two and nine times. This chain uses TRBV7-8 with TRBJ2-7; 11 positions match TRBD2. Germline V gives CDR1 SGHVS, CDR2 FQNEAQ. This CDR3 is 16 amino acids long. The V gene end was trimmed by 5 bases and the J gene end by 2 bases; junction bases not matched to a gene: 8. The CDR3 loop reads CASSPTTSGAPYEQYF. The CDR3 DNA sequence: TGTGCCAGCAGCCCTACGACTAGCGGGGCCCCCTACGAGCAGTACTTC.

This clonotype has just a few counts. The chain uses TRBV10-3 and TRBJ1-1; D gene uncertain. V lost 4 bases and J 5 bases, leaving 5 bases between the germline ends. The CDR3 spans 11 residues. CDR1 ENHRY and CDR2 SYGVKD come from the germline V gene. CDR3 in DNA: TGTGCCATCAGTGGCGGAACTGAAGCTTTCTTT. Protein sequence: CAISGGTEAFF.

The V and J genes are TRBV10-3 and TRBJ2-7; 7 bases map to TRBD1. The V gene's germline CDR1 is ENHRY and CDR2 SYGVKD. V lost 7 bases and J lost 5; bases outside the gene matches: 11. The CDR3 is 14 residues long. The chain's CDR3 is CAINTKTGSDEQYF. For the CDR3, the DNA is TGTGCCATCAATACCAAGACAGGGTCCGACGAGCAGTACTTC.